Listed below are T cell receptor beta chains from one sample, sequenced in a study of blood T cell repertoires in COVID-19. TCRdb keeps only in-frame clones here, not all; method: immunoSEQ multiplex PCR. The sample lists some 62,000 clones; roughly 80% were seen once. Sequences were obtained from peripheral blood. The source is a man between 60 and 70 years old with acute or convalescent COVID-19. CDR3s include the opening cysteine and the closing phenylalanine or tryptophan. D genes are given only for firm matches. Clone size appears in some rows only: once, few, many, or a class for an expanded clone.

d_call j_call clone_size v_call cdr3_nt cdr3_aa
TRBD2 TRBJ2-1 - TRBV7-3 TGTGCCAGCAGCTTGGGGGGGAGGTCCTACAATGAGCAGTTCTTC CASSLGGRSYNEQFF
TRBD2 TRBJ2-5 - TRBV5-1 TGCGCCAGCAGCTTGGTGTCTATAGCGGGAGCTGGAGAGACCCAGTACTTC CASSLVSIAGAGETQYF
- TRBJ1-6 once TRBV12-2 TGTGCAAGTCGCCCTAGGGGGGGGGACGGTAATTCACCCCTCCACTTT CASRPRGGDGNSPLHF
- TRBJ1-6 - TRBV9 TGTGCCAGCAGCGCCCGAGCGGTTTCACCCCTCCACTTT CASSARAVSPLHF
TRBD1 TRBJ1-5 - TRBV6-5 TGTGCCAGCAGTTACTCTGGCAGGGGGCAGCCCCAGCATTTT CASSYSGRGQPQHF
- TRBJ2-2 - TRBV7-9 TGTGCCAGCAGCCTAGGGCCCATGGGCAAGCGGGCCGGGGAGCTGTTTTTT CASSLGPMGKRAGELFF
- TRBJ1-1 few TRBV27 TGTGCCAGCACCCCCACGGGGGACCAGAACACTGAAGCTTTCTTT CASTPTGDQNTEAFF
TRBD1 TRBJ2-1 - TRBV19 TGTGCCAGTAATTCACGCAGGGGGCGCGACAATGAGCAGTTCTTC CASNSRRGRDNEQFF
- TRBJ2-6 - TRBV7-3 TGTGCCAGCAGCTTAGTAGTGACTGGGGCCAACGTCCTGACTTTC CASSLVVTGANVLTF
- TRBJ1-6 - TRBV9 TGTGCCAGCAGCGTCCGGAGTAGGTTATCACCCCTCCACTTT CASSVRSRLSPLHF
- TRBJ1-1 few TRBV5-3 TGTGCCAGAAGCACACCGAACACTGAAGCTTTCTTT CARSTPNTEAFF
- TRBJ1-2 - TRBV7-9 TGTGCCAGCAGCTCCTCCGGGAGGGGGGCAGTGGGAGGCTACACCTTC CASSSSGRGAVGGYTF
TRBD1 TRBJ2-3 - TRBV27 TGTGCCAGCAGTTGGGACAGGGGTTCGGCAGTTACGCAGTATTTT CASSWDRGSAVTQYF
- TRBJ2-5 - TRBV29-1 TGCAGCGTTGAGTGGCAGTTGGAGACCCAGTACTTC CSVEWQLETQYF
TRBD1 TRBJ2-3 - TRBV24-1 TGTGCCACCAGTGGCACGGACAGGGAAACAGATACGCAGTATTTT CATSGTDRETDTQYF
- TRBJ2-7 - TRBV18 TGTGCCAGCTCACCACAGACAGACTCCTACGAGCAGTACTTC CASSPQTDSYEQYF
TRBD2 TRBJ2-7 - TRBV6-1 TGTGCCAGCAGTGAAGGGCTAGCGGGAGTGTACGAGCAGTACTTC CASSEGLAGVYEQYF
- TRBJ1-2 - TRBV7-2 TGTGCCAGCAGCCGGTCCTACTATGGCTACACCTTC CASSRSYYGYTF
TRBD1 TRBJ1-1 - TRBV4-3 TGCGCCAGCAGCCGAAACTCAGGGGGCGATCAACTTTCGAACACTGAAGCTTTCTTT CASSRNSGGDQLSNTEAFF
TRBD2 TRBJ2-7 - TRBV3-1/TRBV3-2 TGTGCCAGCAGCCAAGATATGGGGGGGTACGAGCAGTACTTC CASSQDMGGYEQYF
- TRBJ2-1 - TRBV4-2 TGTGCCAGCAGCCAGGGACTCGAGACATACAATGAGCAGTTCTTC CASSQGLETYNEQFF
TRBD2 TRBJ2-6 - TRBV7-9 TGTGCCAGCAGCTTAGTAGGACTAGCGAGCCGGTTGGGGGCCAACGTCCTGACTTTC CASSLVGLASRLGANVLTF
- TRBJ1-1 - TRBV7-9 TGTGCCAGCAGCTTACTACGGTCCGACACTGAAGCTTTCTTT CASSLLRSDTEAFF
TRBD1 TRBJ1-2 - TRBV6-5 TGTGCCAGCAGCAAACCCGGGACAGCTAACTATGGCTACACCTTC CASSKPGTANYGYTF
- TRBJ2-5 few TRBV5-1 TGCGCCAGCATGCAGTTAGTCGGGGAGCGGGAGACCCAGTACTTC CASMQLVGERETQYF
TRBD2 TRBJ2-7 - TRBV7-9 TGTGCCAGCAGCTCGCCCCGGCGGACTAGCGGGAATCCCTACGAGCAGTACTTC CASSSPRRTSGNPYEQYF
- TRBJ1-4 - TRBV30 TGTGCCTGGAGTGCGGCGGGGGGGCTGAGGGAAAAACTGTTTTTT CAWSAAGGLREKLFF
TRBD2 TRBJ2-1 - TRBV5-1 TGCGCCAGCAGCTACAGGACTAGCGGGAGGAGCTCCTACAATGAGCAGTTCTTC CASSYRTSGRSSYNEQFF
- TRBJ1-5 - TRBV27 TGTGCCAGCAGGGCCGGGGGGGCAGGCAATCAGCCCCAGCATTTT CASRAGGAGNQPQHF
TRBD2 TRBJ2-3 - TRBV25-1 TGTGCCAGCAGGAGCCTAGCGGGAGTAGGCGATACGCAGTATTTT CASRSLAGVGDTQYF
TRBD1 TRBJ2-1 - TRBV7-6 TGTGCCAGCAGCTTATGGGGAACAGGGGATGCTGAGCAGTTCTTC CASSLWGTGDAEQFF
TRBD1 TRBJ1-4 - TRBV18 TGTGCCAGCTCACGACAGGGGGAAAAACTGTTTTTT CASSRQGEKLFF
TRBD1 TRBJ2-7 once TRBV30 TGTGCCTGGAGTCCTCGTGACAGGGGGGTTACCTACGAGCAGTACTTC CAWSPRDRGVTYEQYF
- TRBJ1-3 - TRBV6-5 TGTGCCAGCAGTTACGCCCCTGGGGGCTCGGGAAACACCATATATTTT CASSYAPGGSGNTIYF
TRBD2 TRBJ2-7 few TRBV18 TGTGCCAGCTCAGAGGGACTAGCAAGCTCCTACGAGCAGTACTTC CASSEGLASSYEQYF
TRBD2 TRBJ2-5 - TRBV5-1 TGCGCCAGTTCCGGACTAGCCGGAGAGACCCAGTACTTC CASSGLAGETQYF
- TRBJ2-7 - TRBV6-5 TGTGCCAGCAGTTACTCAGGGCGTACGTCGGGGTTCGAGCAGTACTTC CASSYSGRTSGFEQYF
TRBD1 TRBJ1-1 - TRBV9 TGTGCCAGCAGCGCCCGACAGGGGGGGAACACTGAAGCTTTCTTT CASSARQGGNTEAFF
TRBD1 TRBJ2-6 once TRBV11-2 TGTGCCAGCACCCTGCACGGACAGGGATCTGGGGCCAACGTCCTGACTTTC CASTLHGQGSGANVLTF
- TRBJ2-1 - TRBV29-1 TGCAGCGTTGAAATGGCCCCACAGGACCCATGGGATGAGCAGTTCTTC CSVEMAPQDPWDEQFF
- TRBJ2-7 - TRBV6-1 TGTGCCAGCAGTGAGGGAGCCTCCTACGAGCAGTACTTC CASSEGASYEQYF
- TRBJ1-1 once TRBV29-1 TGCAGCGTTTCCCTAGTTGGAGCTTTCTTT CSVSLVGAFF